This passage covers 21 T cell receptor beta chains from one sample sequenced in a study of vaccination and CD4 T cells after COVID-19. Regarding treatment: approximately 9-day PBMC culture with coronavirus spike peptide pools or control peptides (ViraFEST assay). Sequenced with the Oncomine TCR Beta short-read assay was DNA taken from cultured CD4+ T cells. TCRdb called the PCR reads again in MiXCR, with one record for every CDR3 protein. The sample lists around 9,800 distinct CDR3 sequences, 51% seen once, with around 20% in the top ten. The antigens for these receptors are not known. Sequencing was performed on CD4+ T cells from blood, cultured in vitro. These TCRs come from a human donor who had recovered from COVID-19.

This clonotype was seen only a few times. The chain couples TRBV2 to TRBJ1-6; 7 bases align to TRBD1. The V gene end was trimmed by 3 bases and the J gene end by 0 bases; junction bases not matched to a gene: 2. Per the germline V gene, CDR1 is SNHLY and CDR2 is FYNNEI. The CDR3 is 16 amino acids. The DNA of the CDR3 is TGTGCCAGCAGTGAGACAGGGAGCTCCTATAATTCACCCCTCCACTTT. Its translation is CASSETGSSYNSPLHF.

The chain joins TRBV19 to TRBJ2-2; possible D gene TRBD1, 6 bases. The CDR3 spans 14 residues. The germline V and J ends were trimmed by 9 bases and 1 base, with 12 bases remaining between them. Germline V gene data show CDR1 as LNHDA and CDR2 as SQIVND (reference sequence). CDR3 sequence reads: CASRNRVNTGELFF. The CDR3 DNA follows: TGTGCCAGCAGAAACAGGGTGAACACCGGGGAGCTGTTTTTT.

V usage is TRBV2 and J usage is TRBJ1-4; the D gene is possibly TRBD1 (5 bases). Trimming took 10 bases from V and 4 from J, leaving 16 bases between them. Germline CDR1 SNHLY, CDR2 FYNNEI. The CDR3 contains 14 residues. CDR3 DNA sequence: TGTGCCACCTCCCCGGACACCAATAATGAAAAACTGTTTTTT. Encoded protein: CATSPDTNNEKLFF.

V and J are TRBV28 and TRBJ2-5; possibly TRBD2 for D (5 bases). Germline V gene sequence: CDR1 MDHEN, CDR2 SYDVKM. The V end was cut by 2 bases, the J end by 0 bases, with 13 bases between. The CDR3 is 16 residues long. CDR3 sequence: CASSLIGREYQETQYF. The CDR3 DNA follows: TGTGCCAGCAGTTTAATCGGTCGGGAATACCAAGAGACCCAGTACTTC.

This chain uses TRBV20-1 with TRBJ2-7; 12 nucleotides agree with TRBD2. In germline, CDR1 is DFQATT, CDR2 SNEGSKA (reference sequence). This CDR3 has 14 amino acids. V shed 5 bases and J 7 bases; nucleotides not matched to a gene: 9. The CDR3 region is CSAARTSGAGEQYF. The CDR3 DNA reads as TGCAGTGCTGCCCGGACTAGCGGGGCGGGGGAGCAGTACTTC.

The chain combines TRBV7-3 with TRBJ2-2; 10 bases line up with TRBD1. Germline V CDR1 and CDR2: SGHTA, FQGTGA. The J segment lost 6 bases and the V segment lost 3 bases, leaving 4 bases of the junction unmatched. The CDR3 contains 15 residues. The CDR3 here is CASSLGTGVPGELFF. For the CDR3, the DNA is TGTGCCAGCAGCTTGGGGACAGGGGTTCCCGGGGAGCTGTTTTTT.

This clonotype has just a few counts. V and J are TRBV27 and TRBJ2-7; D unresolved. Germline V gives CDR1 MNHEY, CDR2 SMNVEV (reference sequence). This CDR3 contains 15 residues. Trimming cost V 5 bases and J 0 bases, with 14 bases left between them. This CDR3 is CASSQTPISSYEQYF. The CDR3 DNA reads TGTGCCAGCAGTCAGACACCTATTAGCTCCTACGAGCAGTACTTC.

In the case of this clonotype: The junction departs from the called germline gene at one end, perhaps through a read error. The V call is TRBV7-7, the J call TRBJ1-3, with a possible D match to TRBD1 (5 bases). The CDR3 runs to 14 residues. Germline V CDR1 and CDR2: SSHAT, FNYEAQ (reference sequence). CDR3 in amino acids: CASSPEGPGNTIYF. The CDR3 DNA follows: TGTGCTAGCAGCCCCGAGGGGCCTGGAAACACCATATATTTT.

Here the CDR3 DNA reads TGTGCCAGCAGTTCCACCGGGACAGGGCACTATGGCTACACCTTC. Translating gives CASSSTGTGHYGYTF. The chain combines TRBV6-2 or TRBV6-3 with TRBJ1-2; 9 nucleotides match TRBD1. This CDR3 contains 15 residues. In germline, CDR1 is MNHEY, CDR2 SVGEGT. Trimming removed 4 bases from V and 3 bases from J; junction bases left unmatched: 6.

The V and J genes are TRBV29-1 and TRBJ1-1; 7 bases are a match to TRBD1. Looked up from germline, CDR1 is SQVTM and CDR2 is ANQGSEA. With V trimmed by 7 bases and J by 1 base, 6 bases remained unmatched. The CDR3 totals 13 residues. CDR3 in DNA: TGCAGCGCCAGACAGGGTTCGAACACTGAAGCTTTCTTT. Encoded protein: CSARQGSNTEAFF.

This CDR3 is CASSLEGRDRGLQPQHF. CDR3 DNA: TGTGCCAGCAGCTTAGAAGGGCGGGACAGGGGGCTTCAGCCCCAGCATTTT. This chain joins TRBV7-2 and TRBJ1-5; 12 nucleotides match TRBD1. The CDR3 extends over 17 amino acids. Germline CDR1 reads SGHTA; CDR2 reads FQGNSA. The trim removed 1 base at V and 6 bases at J, leaving 7 bases unmatched.

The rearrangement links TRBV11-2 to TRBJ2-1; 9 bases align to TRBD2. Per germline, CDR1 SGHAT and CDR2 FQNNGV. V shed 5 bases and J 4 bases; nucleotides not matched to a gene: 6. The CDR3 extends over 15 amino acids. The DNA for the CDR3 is TGTGCCAGCAGCCCCTCGCGGGGGGGGTACAATGAGCAGTTCTTC. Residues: CASSPSRGGYNEQFF.

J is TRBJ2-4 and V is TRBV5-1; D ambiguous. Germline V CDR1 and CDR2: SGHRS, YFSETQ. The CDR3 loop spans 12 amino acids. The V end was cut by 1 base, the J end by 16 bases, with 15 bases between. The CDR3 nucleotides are TGCGCCAGCAGCTTGTCCGGCCTTAACCCCTACTTC. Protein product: CASSLSGLNPYF.

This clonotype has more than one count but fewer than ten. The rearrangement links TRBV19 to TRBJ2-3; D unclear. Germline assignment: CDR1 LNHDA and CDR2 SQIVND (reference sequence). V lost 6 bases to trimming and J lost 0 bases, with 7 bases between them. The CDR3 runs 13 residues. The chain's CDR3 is CASSWQSTDTQYF. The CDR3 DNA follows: TGTGCCAGTAGCTGGCAGAGCACAGATACGCAGTATTTT.

CDR3 in amino acids: CSARDQVTDTQYF. CDR3 nucleotide sequence: TGCAGTGCTAGAGACCAGGTCACAGATACGCAGTATTTT. The chain has TRBV20-1 and TRBJ2-3; D unclear. Germline assignment: CDR1 DFQATT and CDR2 SNEGSKA (reference sequence). Trimming took 0 bases from V and 2 from J, leaving 6 bases between them. The CDR3 is made up of 13 amino acids.

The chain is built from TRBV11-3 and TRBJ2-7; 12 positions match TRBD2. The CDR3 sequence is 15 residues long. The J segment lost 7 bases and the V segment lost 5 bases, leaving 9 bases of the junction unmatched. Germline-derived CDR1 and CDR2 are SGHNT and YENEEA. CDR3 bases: TGTGCCAGCAGCCCTCGACTAGCGGGAGCCAGGGAGCAGTACTTC. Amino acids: CASSPRLAGAREQYF.

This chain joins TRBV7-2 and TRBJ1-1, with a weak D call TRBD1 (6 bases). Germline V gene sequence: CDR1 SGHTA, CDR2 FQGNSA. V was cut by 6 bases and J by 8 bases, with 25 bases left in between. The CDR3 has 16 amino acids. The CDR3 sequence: CASSFQSRGAGSEAFF. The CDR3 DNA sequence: TGTGCCAGCAGTTTCCAGTCTCGGGGGGCCGGGTCCGAAGCTTTCTTT.

The CDR3 loop is CASSSQTDTQYF. CDR3 coding DNA: TGTGCCAGCAGCTCACAGACAGATACGCAGTATTTT. The chain recombines TRBV11-1 with TRBJ2-3; D not resolved. The CDR3 spans 12 residues. Germline V gives CDR1 SGHAT, CDR2 FQDESV (reference sequence). V lost 4 bases and J lost 3, with 5 bases in between.

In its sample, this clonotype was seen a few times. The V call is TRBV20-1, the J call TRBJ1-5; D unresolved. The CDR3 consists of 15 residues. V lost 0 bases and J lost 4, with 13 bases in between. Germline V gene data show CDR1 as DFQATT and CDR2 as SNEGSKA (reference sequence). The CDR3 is CSARDGRVLNQPQHF. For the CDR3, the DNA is TGCAGTGCTAGAGATGGGAGGGTTCTGAATCAGCCCCAGCATTTT.

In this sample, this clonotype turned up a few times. CDR3 residues: CASTTRDSQSYGYTF. The CDR3 DNA reads TGCGCCAGCACAACCCGGGACAGTCAAAGCTATGGCTACACCTTC. The chain links TRBV10-1 to TRBJ1-2, with 7 bases fitting TRBD1. CDR1 WNHNN and CDR2 SYGVQD come from the germline V gene (reference sequence). This CDR3 is built from 15 residues. The J segment lost 4 bases and the V segment lost 7 bases, leaving 12 bases of the junction unmatched.

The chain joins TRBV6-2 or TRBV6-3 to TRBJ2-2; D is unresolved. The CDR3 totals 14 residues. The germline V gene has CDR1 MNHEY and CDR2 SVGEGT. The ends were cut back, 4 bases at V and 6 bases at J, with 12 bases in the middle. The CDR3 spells CASSSSVPAGELFF. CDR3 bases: TGTGCCAGCAGTTCTTCCGTCCCGGCCGGGGAGCTGTTTTTT.